The 26 T cell receptor beta chains below come from one sample, sequenced in a study of shared clonotypes between healthy human individuals. Measured with immunoSEQ multiplex PCR; TCRdb has only the in-frame clones, and not every one. The data contain about 2 million clones, over 85% of them singletons. Sequenced material: naive CD4+ T cells sorted from blood. As to subset: CD45RA+ positively selected. Source of these receptors: a man aged 18 to 35 in good health.

The J gene is TRBJ1-6, the V gene TRBV9; 7 positions agree with TRBD1. Germline V CDR1 and CDR2: SGDLS, YYNGEE. The CDR3 sequence is 15 residues long. V lost 0 bases and J lost 10; bases outside the gene matches: 7. The CDR3 region is CASSVDNRGGSPLHF. Here the CDR3 DNA reads TGTGCCAGCAGCGTAGACAACAGGGGAGGGTCACCCCTCCACTTT.

The rearrangement joins TRBV5-6 to TRBJ2-5, with 8 bases aligning to TRBD1. Germline CDR1 and CDR2: SGHDT and YYEEEE. Losses at the gene ends were 0 bases for V and 13 bases for J; bases not matched to a gene: 11. The CDR3 runs 14 residues. CDR3 sequence: CASSLGDRSSLGYF. Written as DNA, the CDR3 is TGTGCCAGCAGCTTGGGGGACAGGTCCTCTCTAGGGTACTTC.

V gene TRBV7-2 combines with J gene TRBJ2-2, with D unresolved. CDR3 length: 14 amino acids. V was cut by 2 bases and J by 7 bases, with 11 bases left in between. Looked up from germline, CDR1 is SGHTA and CDR2 is FQGNSA. CDR3 region: CASSLSKLNGELFF. Written as DNA, the CDR3 is TGTGCCAGCAGCTTATCCAAACTCAACGGGGAGCTGTTTTTT.

The V call is TRBV19, the J call TRBJ1-5; D uncertain. The V end was cut by 4 bases, the J end by 0 bases, with 16 bases between. CDR1 is LNHDA and CDR2 is SQIVND in the germline V gene (reference sequence). The CDR3 is 17 amino acids. The CDR3 reads CASSNPRRTDSNQPQHF. Written as DNA, the CDR3 is TGTGCCAGTAGTAATCCTAGGAGGACGGATAGCAATCAGCCCCAGCATTTT.

With respect to this clone: Other DNA sequences from this sample encode an identical CDR3 as well. The rearrangement links TRBV5-4 to TRBJ2-7; D unclear. The germline V gene encodes CDR1 SGHNT and CDR2 YYREEE (reference sequence). V gave up 2 bases and J gave up 4 bases, with 7 bases separating them. The CDR3 has 12 residues. The DNA of the CDR3 is TGTGCCAGCAGCTTTAATGAATACGAGCAGTACTTC. Protein sequence: CASSFNEYEQYF.

The J gene is TRBJ1-2, the V gene TRBV28; D gene ambiguous. The CDR3 consists of 13 residues. The germline V gene encodes CDR1 MDHEN and CDR2 SYDVKM. The ends were cut back, 3 bases at V and 4 bases at J, with 9 bases in the middle. The CDR3 loop reads CASSFLEIYGYTF. The DNA of the CDR3 is TGTGCCAGCAGTTTTCTGGAGATCTATGGCTACACCTTC.

Regarding this clone: Other DNA sequences within the sample encode an identical CDR3. The chain couples TRBV14 to TRBJ2-1; 11 bases fit TRBD2. The CDR3 consists of 15 residues. Germline assignment: CDR1 SGHDN and CDR2 FVKESK. Trimming cost V 3 bases and J 3 bases; bases outside gene matches: 1. This chain's CDR3 is CASSQLAGGYNEQFF. In DNA, the CDR3 is TGTGCCAGCAGCCAGCTAGCGGGGGGCTACAATGAGCAGTTCTTC.

This chain joins TRBV7-9 and TRBJ2-2, with D hard to call. The CDR3 loop spans 13 amino acids. Germline V lookup: CDR1 SEHNR, CDR2 FQNEAQ (reference sequence). Trimming took 5 bases from V and 2 from J, leaving 6 bases between them. The CDR3 nucleotides read TGTGCCAGCAGCGTTACTAACACCGGGGAGCTGTTTTTT. Translation: CASSVTNTGELFF. The full variable domain, completed using reference TRBV7-9 and TRBJ2-2, is DTGVSQNPRHKITKRGQNVTFRCDPISEHNRLYWYRQTLGQGPEFLTYFQNEAQLEKSRLLSDRFSAERPKGSFSTLEIQRTEQGDSAMYLCASSVTNTGELFFGEGSRLTVL.

This clone was seen a single time. The V gene is TRBV7-6, the J gene TRBJ2-1; TRBD2 matches at 7 bases. The junction had 4 bases not matched to a gene; V was cut back by 0 bases and J by 5 bases. Looked up from germline, CDR1 is SGHVS and CDR2 is FNYEAQ. The CDR3 extends over 15 amino acids. The CDR3 here is CASSLAGGANNEQFF. Here the CDR3 DNA reads TGTGCCAGCAGCTTAGCGGGAGGGGCGAACAATGAGCAGTTCTTC.

The CDR3: CASSLFITGDEQFF. CDR3 sequence (DNA): TGTGCCAGCAGTTTATTTATCACAGGGGACGAGCAGTTCTTC. The rearrangement uses TRBV27 and TRBJ2-1; 7 nucleotides match TRBD1. Trimming at V came to 1 base and at J to 10 bases, leaving 7 bases not matched to a gene. In germline, CDR1 is MNHEY, CDR2 SMNVEV (reference sequence). The CDR3 spans 14 residues.

This clone was observed a single time. The chain has TRBV19 and TRBJ1-2, with a possible D match to TRBD1 (6 bases). The CDR3 spans 15 residues. Germline assignment: CDR1 LNHDA and CDR2 SQIVND (reference sequence). The V end lost 2 bases, the J end lost 5 bases, and 15 bases lay between the germline ends. The CDR3 region has the DNA TGTGCCAGTAGTATACCTTCCGCAGGGGATTATGGCTACACCTTC. This translates into CASSIPSAGDYGYTF.

The J gene is TRBJ2-7, the V gene TRBV6-1, with 10 positions matching TRBD1. V lost 9 bases, J lost 6 bases, and 8 bases stayed unmatched. This CDR3 region has 13 residues. Germline V gene lookup returns CDR1 MNHNS and CDR2 SASEGT. The CDR3 DNA sequence: TGTGCCAGTCGACAGGGGGCAAGTAGCGAGCAGTACTTC. Protein: CASRQGASSEQYF.

The rearrangement links TRBV21-1 to TRBJ2-1; the table's D call, TRBD2, has no DNA check behind it. TRBV21-1 is classified as a pseudogene. This CDR3 comprises 16 residues. CDR3 nucleotide sequence: TGTGCCAGCAGCAAAAGCGGGGCGATTCTCTACAATGAGCAGTTCTTC. It specifies CASSKSGAILYNEQFF.

About this clone: The sample has other DNA sequences that encode this CDR3 too. The CDR3 region has the DNA TGTGCCAGCAGCTTGGATGGGACAGGGCAAGAGACCCAGTACTTC. Its translation is CASSLDGTGQETQYF. This sequence joins TRBV5-4 and TRBJ2-5; TRBD1 matches at 9 bases. With 0 bases clipped from V and 2 bases from J, the junction kept 2 bases outside the gene matches. Germline loops: CDR1 SGHNT, CDR2 YYREEE (reference sequence). This CDR3 spans 15 amino acids.

The rearrangement joins TRBV28 to TRBJ1-1; D remains unclear. This CDR3 is 14 amino acids long. With 6 bases removed from V and 0 bases from J, the gap between germline ends came to 11 bases. Germline V gene data show CDR1 as MDHEN and CDR2 as SYDVKM. The CDR3 region has the DNA TGTGCCAGCAGAAATACCGCCTTGAACACTGAAGCTTTCTTT. It specifies CASRNTALNTEAFF. The full variable domain, completed using reference TRBV28 and TRBJ1-1, is DVKVTQSSRYLVKRTGEKVFLECVQDMDHENMFWYRQDPGLGLRLIYFSYDVKMKEKGDIPEGYSVSREKKERFSLILESASTNQTSMYLCASRNTALNTEAFFGQGTRLTVV.

J is TRBJ1-2 and V is TRBV18; weak D call: TRBD1 (5 bases). The CDR3 has 16 residues. The germline V and J ends were trimmed by 3 bases and 6 bases, with 20 bases remaining between them. Per the germline V gene, CDR1 is KGHSH and CDR2 is LQKENI. CDR3 DNA: TGTGCCAGCTCACCGTCCTCGGGGGTCTTTTTCGATGGCTACACCTTC. It is translated as CASSPSSGVFFDGYTF.

The CDR3 nucleotides are TGCGCCAGCAGCTTTGCTGGTTCCGAGACCCAGTACTTC. As protein: CASSFAGSETQYF. The rearrangement links TRBV10-1 to TRBJ2-5; no reliable D call. Germline V gene sequence: CDR1 WNHNN, CDR2 SYGVQD (reference sequence). The CDR3 is 13 amino acids. V lost 6 bases to trimming and J lost 5 bases, with 13 bases between them.

J is TRBJ2-4 and V is TRBV6-5, with D possibly being TRBD2 (5 bases). Germline assignment: CDR1 MNHEY and CDR2 SVGAGI. The CDR3 contains 12 residues. Trimming took off 8 bases at V and 9 bases at J, with 14 bases between the two ends. CDR3 region: CASGRGPSIQYF. DNA for the CDR3: TGTGCCAGCGGTCGGGGTCCTAGCATTCAGTACTTC.

The chain has TRBV30 and TRBJ2-2; 9 nucleotides align to TRBD1. V gave up 8 bases and J gave up 3 bases; unmatched junction bases: 10. There are 15 residues in the CDR3. Germline lookup yields CDR1 GTSNPN and CDR2 SVGIG (reference sequence). DNA of the CDR3: TGTGCCAGGACCGGGACAGGGTATTACACCGGGGAGCTGTTTTTT. Translation: CARTGTGYYTGELFF.

The V call is TRBV10-1, the J call TRBJ2-3; D is ambiguous. Between the trimmed V and J ends, which lost 5 bases and 2 bases, there was a span of 8 bases. The CDR3 contains 13 residues. Germline CDR1 WNHNN, CDR2 SYGVQD (reference sequence). The CDR3 DNA reads TGCGCCAGCAGTCTCTACACCACAGATACGCAGTATTTT. This translates into CASSLYTTDTQYF.

This chain connects TRBV7-2 to TRBJ2-4, with a tentative D call TRBD2 (6 bases). Germline V gives CDR1 SGHTA, CDR2 FQGNSA. Deletions cut 6 bases from V and 1 base from J, with 16 bases between. The CDR3 runs to 16 residues. The CDR3 sequence: CASSMGPGVAKNIQYF. In DNA form, the CDR3 reads TGTGCCAGCAGTATGGGCCCGGGAGTGGCCAAAAACATTCAGTACTTC.

The V and J genes are TRBV27 and TRBJ2-7; possibly TRBD1 or TRBD2 for D (6 bases each). The CDR3 sequence is 15 residues long. The germline V gene encodes CDR1 MNHEY and CDR2 SMNVEV (reference sequence). V was trimmed by 5 bases and J by 6 bases, leaving 20 bases between them. CDR3 sequence reads: CASSVGGRDPGEQYF. CDR3 DNA sequence: TGTGCCAGCAGTGTGGGGGGCCGCGATCCGGGCGAGCAGTACTTC.

The chain joins TRBV7-8 to TRBJ1-2, with 8 bases matching TRBD1. Germline CDR1 reads SGHVS; CDR2 reads FQNEAQ. V gave up 5 bases and J gave up 4 bases; unmatched junction bases: 12. CDR3 length equals 16 residues. CDR3 sequence reads: CASSPQGQGGAYGYTF. The DNA of the CDR3 is TGTGCCAGCAGCCCCCAAGGACAGGGCGGCGCCTATGGCTACACCTTC.

The chain uses TRBV2 and TRBJ2-5; D gene uncertain. V lost 5 bases, J lost 5 bases, and 15 bases lay in between. Germline V gene lookup returns CDR1 SNHLY and CDR2 FYNNEI. The CDR3 runs to 14 residues. CDR3 coding DNA: TGTGCCAGCAGTAGAGACTCCAATAGGGAGACCCAGTACTTC. Amino acid sequence: CASSRDSNRETQYF.

Points on this clone: This may arise from a read error, as a much more abundant clone is one base away. Distinct nucleotide sequences in the sample also encode this CDR3. The CDR3 region is CASSFNTGELFF. The CDR3 DNA reads as TGTGCCAGCAGCTTTAACACCGGGGAGCTGTTTTTT. This sequence joins TRBV7-2 and TRBJ2-2; D ambiguous. V lost 3 bases and J lost 2, with 1 base in between. The CDR3 loop spans 12 amino acids. The germline gives CDR1 SGHTA, CDR2 FQGNSA.

This clone appeared once. The CDR3: CASSKPGPSPEAFF. The DNA for the CDR3 is TGTGCCAGCAGTAAGCCAGGGCCCTCCCCTGAAGCTTTCTTT. The chain links TRBV6-5 to TRBJ1-1, with D possibly matching TRBD1 (5 bases). CDR3 length: 14 amino acids. The germline V and J ends were trimmed by 5 bases and 6 bases, with 16 bases remaining between them. Germline CDR1 and CDR2: MNHEY and SVGAGI.